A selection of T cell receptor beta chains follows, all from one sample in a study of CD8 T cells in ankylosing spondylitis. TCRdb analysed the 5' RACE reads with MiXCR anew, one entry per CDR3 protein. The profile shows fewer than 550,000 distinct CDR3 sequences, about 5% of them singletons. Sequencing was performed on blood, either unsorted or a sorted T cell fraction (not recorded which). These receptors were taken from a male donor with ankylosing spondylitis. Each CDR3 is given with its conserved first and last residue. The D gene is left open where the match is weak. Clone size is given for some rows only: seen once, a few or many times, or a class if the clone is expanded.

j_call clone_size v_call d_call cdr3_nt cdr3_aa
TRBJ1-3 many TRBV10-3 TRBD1 TGTGCCATCAGGACAGGGATAACAGGAAACACCATATATTTT CAIRTGITGNTIYF
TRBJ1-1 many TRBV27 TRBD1 TGTGCCAGCAGTATCCACAGGGGGGGCACTGAAGCTTTCTTT CASSIHRGGTEAFF
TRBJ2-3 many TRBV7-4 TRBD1 TGTGCCAACAGGGGCAGGGGGCGCACAGATACGCAGTATTTT CANRGRGRTDTQYF
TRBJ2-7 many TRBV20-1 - TGCAGTGCTAGTTTCGGCTACGAGCAGTACTTC CSASFGYEQYF
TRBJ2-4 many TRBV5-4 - TGTGCCAGCAGCAGTTGGGGACTGCCTTTTCAGTACTTC CASSSWGLPFQYF
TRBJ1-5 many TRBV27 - TGTGCCAGCAGACAGGGTAGTAGCAATCAGCCCCAGCATTTT CASRQGSSNQPQHF
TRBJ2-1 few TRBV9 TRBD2 TGTGCCAGCAGCCCGCTCGGGACTAGCGGGGGTGGTGGGCAGTTCTTC CASSPLGTSGGGGQFF
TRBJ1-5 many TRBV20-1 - TGCAGTGCCAAACAGTGGAGTCAGCCCCAGCATTTT CSAKQWSQPQHF
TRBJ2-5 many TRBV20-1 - TGCAGTGCTAAACCCGTCCAGGCAGGGGACCAAGAGACCCAGTACTTC CSAKPVQAGDQETQYF
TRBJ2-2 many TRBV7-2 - TGTGCCAGCAGCTTATCCCTGGGGGAGCTGTTTTTT CASSLSLGELFF
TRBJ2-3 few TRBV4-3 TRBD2 TGCGCCAGCAGCCAAGTCGGCCTCAGCGGGGCCTCGGCTAGCACAGATACGCAGTATTTT CASSQVGLSGASASTDTQYF
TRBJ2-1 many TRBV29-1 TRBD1 TGCAGCGTCGCGGACAGGACGCGAGGGAATGAGCAGTTCTTC CSVADRTRGNEQFF
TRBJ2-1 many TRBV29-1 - TGCAGTTATTGGGGGAGCGACAATGAGCAGTTCTTC CSYWGSDNEQFF
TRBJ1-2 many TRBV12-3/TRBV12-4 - TGTGCCAGCAGTTCCGCCGGTGTGGGGTTCTATGGCTACACCTTC CASSSAGVGFYGYTF
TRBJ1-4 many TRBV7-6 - TGTGCCAGCAGCTTAGCAGGAGGCGGGTTTAATGAAAAACTGTTTTTT CASSLAGGGFNEKLFF
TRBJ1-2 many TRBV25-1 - TGTGCCAGCAGCTATGGGGGACACGACCTCTATGGCTACACCTTC CASSYGGHDLYGYTF
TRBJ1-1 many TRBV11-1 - TGTGCCAGCAGCCCATCCCCAGGGAGGACTGAAGCTTTCTTT CASSPSPGRTEAFF
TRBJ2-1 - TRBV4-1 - TGCGCCAGCAGGGGAGGGGGCCTATACAATGAGCAGTTCTTC CASRGGGLYNEQFF
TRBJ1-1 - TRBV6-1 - TGTGCCACCATGGCAGGACTGAACACTGAAGCTTTCTTT CATMAGLNTEAFF
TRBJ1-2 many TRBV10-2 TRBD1 TGCGCCAGCAGTGCGCTAGGGACAGCCGCAAACTATGGCTACACCTTC CASSALGTAANYGYTF
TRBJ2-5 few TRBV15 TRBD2 TGTGCCACCAGCAGAGATCGACTAGCGGGAGAGACCCAGTACTTC CATSRDRLAGETQYF
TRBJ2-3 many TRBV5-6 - TGTGCCAGCAGCTTGGCGGGCCAGGCTATCACAGATACGCAGTATTTT CASSLAGQAITDTQYF
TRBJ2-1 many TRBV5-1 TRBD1 TGCGCCAGCAACATCGGGGACAGGCGATTGAATGAGCAGTTCTTC CASNIGDRRLNEQFF
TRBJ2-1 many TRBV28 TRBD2 TGTGCCAGCAGTGGCACAGCGGGGGGGCGGGTTGAGCAGTTCTTC CASSGTAGGRVEQFF
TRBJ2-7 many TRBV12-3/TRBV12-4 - TGTGCCAGCAGCCCAAGGTGGGGGACCTACGAGCAGTACTTC CASSPRWGTYEQYF
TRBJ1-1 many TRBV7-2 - TGTGCCAGCAGCTTAGAGCCTGACACTGAAGCTTTCTTT CASSLEPDTEAFF
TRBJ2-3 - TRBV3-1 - TGTGCCAGCAGCCAAGACAGGGGGGCCCCTACAGATACGCAGTATTTT CASSQDRGAPTDTQYF
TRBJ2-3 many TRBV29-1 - TGCAGCGTTGCCCGGGACACCTCAGATACGCAGTATTTT CSVARDTSDTQYF
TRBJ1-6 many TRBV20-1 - TGCAGTGCTAGTCGAATAAACGATTCACCCCTCCACTTT CSASRINDSPLHF
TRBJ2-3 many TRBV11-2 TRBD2 TGTGCCAGCAGCTTACTAGCGGGGGGGGGCACAGATACGCAGTATTTT CASSLLAGGGTDTQYF
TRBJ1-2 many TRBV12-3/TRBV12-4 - TGTGCCAGCAGCCGCCGGGGTAGGGGTGGCTACACCTTC CASSRRGRGGYTF